Listed below are T cell receptor beta chains from one sample, sequenced in a study of blood T cell repertoires in COVID-19. Assay: immunoSEQ multiplex PCR; the TCRdb copy retains only in-frame clones and omits some. This sample has about 90,000 clones; approximately 91% occur once, and the top ten carry under 3.5%. The specimen sequenced was peripheral blood. Receptors were obtained from an older woman with acute or convalescent COVID-19. CDR3s include the opening cysteine and the closing phenylalanine or tryptophan. Fields, in order: V gene, clone size, CDR3 length, D gene, J gene, CDR3 DNA, CDR3 protein. D genes are given only for firm matches. Size values are once, few and many counts, or a class for expanded clones, and some rows have none.

TRBV19,.,14,TRBD1,TRBJ1-5,TGTGCCAGTAGTAGCGGACAGGGCCATCAGCCCCAGCATTTT,CASSSGQGHQPQHF
TRBV5-1,.,14,.,TRBJ2-1,TGCGCCAGCAGCTTGACTAGGGGGTTCAGTGAGCAGTTCTTC,CASSLTRGFSEQFF
TRBV7-9,.,14,.,TRBJ2-1,TGTGCCAGCAGCGTGGGGAGCTCCTACAATGAGCAGTTCTTC,CASSVGSSYNEQFF
TRBV6-1,.,13,.,TRBJ2-7,TGTGCCAGCAGTGAACGGGAGTGGTTGGAGCAGTACTTC,CASSEREWLEQYF
TRBV6-6,.,14,.,TRBJ2-5,TGTGCCAGCAGTGGACCCGGGCGGGGAGAGACCCAGTACTTC,CASSGPGRGETQYF
TRBV28,.,16,TRBD1,TRBJ1-6,TGTGCCAGCAGTTCTCCAGGGGGCGCGCAGAATTCACCCCTCCACTTT,CASSSPGGAQNSPLHF
TRBV28,.,11,.,TRBJ2-7,TGTGCCAGCAGTCCTACCTACGAGCAGTACTTC,CASSPTYEQYF
TRBV19,.,16,TRBD1,TRBJ1-1,TGTGCCAGTAGTATGTGGACAGGGGGCTATGACACTGAAGCTTTCTTT,CASSMWTGGYDTEAFF
TRBV5-4,.,15,.,TRBJ2-2,TGTGCCAGCAGACGGGCACTAGAGGGCACCGGGGAGCTGTTTTTT,CASRRALEGTGELFF
TRBV5-4,few,16,.,TRBJ2-1,TGTGCCAGCAGCTCGGAGGACTTGAGCTCCTACAATGAGCAGTTCTTC,CASSSEDLSSYNEQFF
TRBV27,.,16,TRBD1,TRBJ1-2,TGTGCCAGCAGTCCCGGAACAGGGGGTTCCCGCTATGGCTACACCTTC,CASSPGTGGSRYGYTF
TRBV6-1,.,14,TRBD1,TRBJ1-2,TGTGCCAGCAGTGAAGGACAGGGGGACTATGGCTACACCTTC,CASSEGQGDYGYTF
TRBV9,.,13,.,TRBJ1-3,TGTGCCAGCAGCGCCACAGGCCGAAACACCATATATTTT,CASSATGRNTIYF
TRBV7-9,.,16,TRBD2,TRBJ2-1,TGTGCCAGCAGCTTTAGACTAGCGGGAGGAGCTAATGAGCAGTTCTTC,CASSFRLAGGANEQFF
TRBV6-5,.,14,.,TRBJ2-2,TGTGCCAGCAGTTACTGGGGCACCCCGAAAGAGCTGTTTTTT,CASSYWGTPKELFF